This section outlines one T cell receptor (beta chain) sequence together with its context. Its antigen remains unidentified. Sequencing of DNA taken from cultured CD4+ T cells relied on the Oncomine TCR Beta short-read assay. From CD4+ T cells that had been cultured, genomic DNA was extracted. MiXCR was run by TCRdb on the PCR reads, yielding one entry per CDR3 protein. In the table there are some 10,000 distinct CDR3 sequences, about 38% of which are singletons. Treatment indicated: approximately 9-day PBMC culture with coronavirus spike peptide pools or control peptides (ViraFEST assay). Gathering of the CD4+ T cells, from the unexposed donor, took place before the COVID-19 pandemic (2011-2018). Cultures used a few million PBMCs per well, about 9.9 IU/ml IL-2 and 8 to 10 ug/ml peptides. This CDR3 is 12 amino acids long. The germline V gene encodes CDR1 MNHEY and CDR2 SMNVEV (reference sequence). Trimming at V came to 8 bases and at J to 4 bases, leaving 3 bases not matched to a gene.

The data belong to a study of vaccination and CD4 T cells after COVID-19. Study information: Drawing of post-COVID samples took place a median about 97 days after diagnosis (range 35 to 161).

The V call is TRBV27, the J call TRBJ2-7, with 9 bases aligning to TRBD2. This TCR was sampled from a human donor in good health. The sample comprised CD4+ T cells from blood, cultured in vitro. CDR3 amino acids: CASGGGAYEQYF. Written as DNA, the CDR3 is TGTGCCAGCGGCGGGGGGGCATACGAGCAGTACTTC.